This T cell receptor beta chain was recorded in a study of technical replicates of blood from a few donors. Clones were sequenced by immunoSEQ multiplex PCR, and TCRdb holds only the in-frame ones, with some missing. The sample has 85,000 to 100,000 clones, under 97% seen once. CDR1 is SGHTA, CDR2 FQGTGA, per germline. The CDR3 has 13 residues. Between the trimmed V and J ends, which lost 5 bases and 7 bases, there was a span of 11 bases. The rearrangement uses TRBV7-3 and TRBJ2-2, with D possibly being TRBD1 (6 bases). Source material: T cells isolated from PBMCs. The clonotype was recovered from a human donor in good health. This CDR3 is CASSAEGVGELFF. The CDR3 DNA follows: TGTGCCAGCAGCGCAGAGGGGGTCGGGGAGCTGTTTTTT.